Listed below are T cell receptor beta chains from one sample, sequenced in a study of blood T cell repertoires in COVID-19. This table comes from immunoSEQ multiplex PCR, and its TCRdb copy is limited to in-frame clones, with some not included. Altogether 300,000 or so clones are present, 70% to 90% being singletons, with the ten largest covering 7.8%. Input material: peripheral blood. The source is a woman aged 45-59 years who had recovered from COVID-19. The CDR3 runs from the conserved cysteine through the conserved F or W. The D gene is left open where the match is weak. Only part of the rows carry a size: once, few, many, or a class if the clone is expanded.

D gene: -; J gene: TRBJ2-7; V gene: TRBV6-1; clone size: few; CDR3 protein: CASSGWVGLSSYEQYF; CDR3 DNA: TGTGCCAGCAGTGGTTGGGTGGGCCTGAGCTCCTACGAGCAGTACTTC
D gene: -; J gene: TRBJ1-1; V gene: TRBV27; clone size: -; CDR3 protein: CASSEQGRTEAFF; CDR3 DNA: TGTGCCAGCAGTGAACAGGGAAGAACTGAAGCTTTCTTT
D gene: TRBD1; J gene: TRBJ2-5; V gene: TRBV7-3; clone size: -; CDR3 protein: CASSRQGGETQYF; CDR3 DNA: TGTGCCAGCAGCAGACAGGGTGGAGAGACCCAGTACTTC
D gene: -; J gene: TRBJ2-5; V gene: TRBV11-3; clone size: few; CDR3 protein: CASSTRGKTQYF; CDR3 DNA: TGTGCCAGCAGCACTCGGGGAAAGACCCAGTACTTC
D gene: -; J gene: TRBJ2-1; V gene: TRBV4-3; clone size: -; CDR3 protein: CASSPVMGGGNEQFF; CDR3 DNA: TGCGCCAGCAGCCCAGTGATGGGGGGTGGAAATGAGCAGTTCTTC
D gene: TRBD2; J gene: TRBJ2-3; V gene: TRBV6-2/TRBV6-3; clone size: -; CDR3 protein: CASSYRSGSLPDTQYF; CDR3 DNA: TGTGCCAGCAGTTACCGTAGCGGGAGTCTCCCAGATACGCAGTATTTT
D gene: TRBD2; J gene: TRBJ2-2; V gene: TRBV5-1; clone size: -; CDR3 protein: CASRNAYSGRAEVGELFF; CDR3 DNA: TGCGCCAGCAGGAACGCTTATAGCGGGAGGGCCGAGGTCGGGGAGCTGTTTTTT
D gene: -; J gene: TRBJ2-3; V gene: TRBV11-2; clone size: few; CDR3 protein: CASSPRVRGWENTQYF; CDR3 DNA: TGTGCCAGCAGCCCCCGGGTGCGCGGATGGGAGAATACGCAGTATTTT
D gene: TRBD1; J gene: TRBJ1-1; V gene: TRBV3-1/TRBV3-2; clone size: once; CDR3 protein: CASSHLDRETEAFF; CDR3 DNA: TGTGCCAGCAGCCACCTGGACAGGGAAACTGAAGCTTTCTTT
D gene: -; J gene: TRBJ1-3; V gene: TRBV7-8; clone size: -; CDR3 protein: CASSLSTVGSGNTIYF; CDR3 DNA: TGTGCCAGCAGCCTTTCCACGGTTGGCTCTGGAAACACCATATATTTT
D gene: -; J gene: TRBJ2-1; V gene: TRBV19; clone size: -; CDR3 protein: CATSRVTNLNEQFF; CDR3 DNA: TGTGCCACCTCGAGGGTGACAAACTTGAATGAGCAGTTCTTC
D gene: TRBD1; J gene: TRBJ2-5; V gene: TRBV28; clone size: -; CDR3 protein: CASSSGQGLQETQYF; CDR3 DNA: TGTGCCAGCAGTTCCGGACAGGGACTCCAAGAGACCCAGTACTTC
D gene: TRBD2; J gene: TRBJ2-1; V gene: TRBV9; clone size: -; CDR3 protein: CASSEALAGGEQFF; CDR3 DNA: TGTGCCAGCAGCGAGGCCCTAGCGGGGGGCGAGCAGTTCTTC
D gene: TRBD1; J gene: TRBJ2-7; V gene: TRBV24-1; clone size: -; CDR3 protein: CATSEPTRGEQYF; CDR3 DNA: TGTGCCACCAGTGAGCCCACCAGGGGGGAGCAGTACTTC
D gene: TRBD2; J gene: TRBJ2-7; V gene: TRBV7-2; clone size: -; CDR3 protein: CASSLHRGSSYEQYF; CDR3 DNA: TGTGCCAGCAGCTTACATCGCGGGAGCTCCTACGAGCAGTACTTC
D gene: -; J gene: TRBJ2-1; V gene: TRBV7-9; clone size: -; CDR3 protein: CASSSTGNNEQFF; CDR3 DNA: TGTGCCAGCAGCTCCACAGGGAACAATGAGCAGTTCTTC
D gene: TRBD1; J gene: TRBJ1-4; V gene: TRBV15; clone size: -; CDR3 protein: CATSISRTGLNEKLFF; CDR3 DNA: TGTGCCACCAGCATTTCGAGGACAGGCCTTAATGAAAAACTGTTTTTT
D gene: TRBD1; J gene: TRBJ1-5; V gene: TRBV6-2/TRBV6-3; clone size: -; CDR3 protein: CASSYSKQGVDQPQHF; CDR3 DNA: TGTGCCAGCAGTTACTCGAAGCAGGGGGTCGATCAGCCCCAGCATTTT
D gene: TRBD2; J gene: TRBJ2-7; V gene: TRBV27; clone size: once; CDR3 protein: CASSLSAGVFHEQYF; CDR3 DNA: TGTGCCAGCAGTTTATCGGCGGGAGTTTTCCACGAGCAGTACTTC
D gene: TRBD2; J gene: TRBJ2-2; V gene: TRBV5-1; clone size: -; CDR3 protein: CASSFSAGGNTGELFF; CDR3 DNA: TGCGCCAGCAGCTTCTCGGCGGGAGGAAACACCGGGGAGCTGTTTTTT
D gene: -; J gene: TRBJ1-1; V gene: TRBV28; clone size: -; CDR3 protein: CASSKGEGRDEAFF; CDR3 DNA: TGTGCCAGCAGTAAAGGAGAGGGAAGGGATGAAGCTTTCTTT
D gene: -; J gene: TRBJ1-6; V gene: TRBV12-3/TRBV12-4; clone size: once; CDR3 protein: CASSRDSPLHF; CDR3 DNA: TGTGCCAGCAGTCGAGATTCACCCCTCCACTTT
D gene: -; J gene: TRBJ2-1; V gene: TRBV24-1; clone size: once; CDR3 protein: CATSDFRYNEQFF; CDR3 DNA: TGTGCCACCAGTGATTTCCGGTACAATGAGCAGTTCTTC
D gene: TRBD1; J gene: TRBJ2-1; V gene: TRBV30; clone size: -; CDR3 protein: CAWDRGLRNEQFF; CDR3 DNA: TGTGCCTGGGACAGGGGACTGAGGAATGAGCAGTTCTTC
D gene: -; J gene: TRBJ2-7; V gene: TRBV7-9; clone size: -; CDR3 protein: CASSLAYSRSYEQYF; CDR3 DNA: TGTGCCAGCAGCTTAGCGTATAGCAGATCCTACGAGCAGTACTTC
D gene: TRBD2; J gene: TRBJ2-4; V gene: TRBV28; clone size: -; CDR3 protein: CASSPGLGLAKNIQYF; CDR3 DNA: TGTGCCAGCAGTCCCGGACTAGGACTAGCCAAAAACATTCAGTACTTC
D gene: -; J gene: TRBJ1-4; V gene: TRBV5-1; clone size: -; CDR3 protein: CASSPAGGSDEKLFF; CDR3 DNA: TGCGCCAGCAGCCCAGCAGGCGGGTCGGATGAAAAACTGTTTTTT
D gene: TRBD1; J gene: TRBJ2-7; V gene: TRBV5-6; clone size: -; CDR3 protein: CASSLDDRVGEQYF; CDR3 DNA: TGTGCCAGCAGCTTGGACGACAGGGTGGGCGAGCAGTACTTC
D gene: -; J gene: TRBJ1-6; V gene: TRBV3-1/TRBV3-2; clone size: -; CDR3 protein: CASRAGENSPLHF; CDR3 DNA: TGTGCCAGCCGAGCAGGGGAGAATTCACCCCTCCACTTT
D gene: -; J gene: TRBJ2-5; V gene: TRBV12-5; clone size: -; CDR3 protein: CASGPGGNQETQYF; CDR3 DNA: TGTGCTAGTGGACCGGGCGGGAACCAAGAGACCCAGTACTTC
D gene: -; J gene: TRBJ1-5; V gene: TRBV20-1; clone size: -; CDR3 protein: CSASGGQQPQHF; CDR3 DNA: TGCAGTGCTAGTGGGGGGCAACAGCCCCAGCATTTT
D gene: TRBD1; J gene: TRBJ1-4; V gene: TRBV2; clone size: -; CDR3 protein: CASNLRGTGREKLFF; CDR3 DNA: TGTGCCAGCAACCTGAGAGGGACAGGGAGAGAAAAACTGTTTTTT
D gene: -; J gene: TRBJ1-4; V gene: TRBV7-2; clone size: -; CDR3 protein: CASSLSGLTEKLFF; CDR3 DNA: TGTGCCAGCAGCTTAAGCGGCCTTACTGAAAAACTGTTTTTT
D gene: TRBD1; J gene: TRBJ1-6; V gene: TRBV6-5; clone size: -; CDR3 protein: CASSRDRDSPLHF; CDR3 DNA: TGTGCCAGCAGCCGCGACAGGGATTCACCCCTCCACTTT
D gene: -; J gene: TRBJ1-4; V gene: TRBV28; clone size: -; CDR3 protein: CASSSRSLNEKLFF; CDR3 DNA: TGTGCCAGCAGTTCGCGGAGCCTTAATGAAAAACTGTTTTTT
D gene: -; J gene: TRBJ2-1; V gene: TRBV29-1; clone size: -; CDR3 protein: CSVGQALGNNEQFF; CDR3 DNA: TGCAGCGTGGGGCAAGCTCTCGGAAACAATGAGCAGTTCTTC
D gene: TRBD2; J gene: TRBJ2-3; V gene: TRBV15; clone size: -; CDR3 protein: CATSGGGTVSSTDTQYF; CDR3 DNA: TGTGCCACCAGCGGGGGGGGAACAGTATCTAGCACAGATACGCAGTATTTT
D gene: -; J gene: TRBJ2-3; V gene: TRBV27; clone size: -; CDR3 protein: CASSKGLTDTQYF; CDR3 DNA: TGTGCCAGCAGTAAGGGGCTCACAGATACGCAGTATTTT